The 5 T cell receptor beta chains below were found in one sample sequenced in a study of T cells in Graves' hyperthyroidism and ophthalmopathy. RNA transcripts provided the source from which TCR beta CDR3 regions were amplified. HTBI primers were the set used in a first-round RT-PCR of the TCR CDR3. TCRdb itself ran the multiplex PCR reads through MiXCR, one entry per CDR3 protein. The repertoire holds over 650,000 distinct CDR3 sequences, with roughly 15% as singletons. The sequencing sample was made of blood. These receptors were obtained from a man between 18 and 29 years old with Graves' hyperthyroidism.

This chain uses TRBV27 with TRBJ2-3; D remains ambiguous. Germline CDR1 and CDR2: MNHEY and SMNVEV (reference sequence). This CDR3 comprises 13 residues. V was cut by 6 bases and J by 2 bases, with 9 bases left in between. For the CDR3, the DNA is TGTGCCAGCAGCTCCCCCTTCACAGATACGCAGTATTTT. Its translation is CASSSPFTDTQYF.

At least ten counts were recorded for this clonotype. V and J are TRBV11-2 and TRBJ2-5, with 9 bases that match TRBD2. The V and J ends lost 1 base and 4 bases, in that order; junction bases with no gene match: 10. The CDR3 has 17 amino acids. CDR1 is SGHAT, CDR2 FQNNGV, per germline. The CDR3 DNA is TGTGCCAGCAGCTTAGGACTAGCGGCCTTAGGGGCAGAGACCCAGTACTTC. Protein sequence: CASSLGLAALGAETQYF.

This clonotype has at least ten counts. V is TRBV28 and J is TRBJ2-7, with 8 bases fitting TRBD1. J lost 5 bases, V lost 5 bases, and 8 bases had no gene match. Germline V lookup: CDR1 MDHEN, CDR2 SYDVKM. The CDR3 length is 14 residues. The CDR3 reads CASSPLTGVNEQYF. The CDR3 DNA reads as TGTGCCAGCAGTCCGTTGACAGGGGTCAACGAGCAGTACTTC.

At least ten counts were recorded for this clonotype. The rearrangement uses TRBV28 and TRBJ1-4; D is unresolved. The ends were cut back, 6 bases at V and 2 bases at J, with 7 bases in the middle. CDR3 length: 13 amino acids. CDR1 and CDR2 from the germline V gene are MDHEN and SYDVKM. The CDR3 nucleotides are TGTGCCAGCAGCTTAGCCACTAATGAAAAACTGTTTTTT. Encoded protein: CASSLATNEKLFF.

This clonotype came up a few times. V is TRBV18 and J is TRBJ2-2; D is possibly TRBD1 (5 bases). V shed 3 bases and J shed 4 bases, with 9 bases lying between them. The CDR3 covers 14 residues. The germline V gene has CDR1 KGHSH and CDR2 LQKENI. CDR3 bases: TGTGCCAGCTCACCGACAGACAGCACCGGGGAGCTGTTTTTT. It specifies CASSPTDSTGELFF.